This T cell receptor (beta chain) derives from a study of T cell responses to AZD1222 COVID-19 vaccine. Study in general: Samples with a second dose at about 4 or about 12 weeks were pooled together. Study findings and constraints: Among those given AZD1222, only 6 or 7 were seropositive at baseline. It should be noted that donors were predominantly white British and more often female, and clonal diversity was possibly underestimated. Researchers took repertoire samples only after the peak T cell response had come.

Using immunoSEQ multiplex PCR, the repertoire was profiled, and TCRdb retains in-frame clones only, with some absent. Of approximately 67,000 clones detected, roughly 80% appear once; the ten largest clones hold approximately 22%. Regarding this clone: Its antigen is not identified.

The CDR3 has 11 residues. Germline V gene data show CDR1 as MDHEN and CDR2 as SYDVKM. V lost 5 bases, J lost 1 base, and 3 bases lay in between. This rearrangement joins TRBV28 to TRBJ2-7, with D unresolved. Sequencing used peripheral blood, obtained on day 0 of AZD1222 vaccination. The sequence was obtained from an adult in good health. The chain's CDR3 is CASSQSYEQYF. The DNA for the CDR3 is TGTGCCAGCAGTCAATCCTACGAGCAGTACTTC.